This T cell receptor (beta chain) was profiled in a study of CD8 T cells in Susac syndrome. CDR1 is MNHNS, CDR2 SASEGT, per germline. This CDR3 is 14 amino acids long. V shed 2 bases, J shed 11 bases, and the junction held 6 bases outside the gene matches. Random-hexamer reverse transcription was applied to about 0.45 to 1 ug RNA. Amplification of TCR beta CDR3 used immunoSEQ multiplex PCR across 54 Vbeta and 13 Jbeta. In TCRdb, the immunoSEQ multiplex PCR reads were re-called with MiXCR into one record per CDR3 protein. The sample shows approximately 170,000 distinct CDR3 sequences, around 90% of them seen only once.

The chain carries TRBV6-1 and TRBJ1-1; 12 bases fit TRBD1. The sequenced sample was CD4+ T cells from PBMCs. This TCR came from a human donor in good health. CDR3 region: CASSETGTGGKAFF. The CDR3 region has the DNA TGTGCCAGCAGTGAAACCGGGACAGGGGGCAAGGCTTTCTTT.